These 22 T cell receptor beta chains came from one sample sequenced in a study of regulatory T cells in long-lasting Graves disease. iRepertoire HTBI primers and Arm-PCR of CDR3 regions built TCR beta libraries. TCRdb itself ran the multiplex PCR reads through MiXCR, one entry per CDR3 protein. The data show approximately 500,000 distinct CDR3 sequences, with about 22% seen just once and roughly 7.7% held by the top ten. Described time point: persistent/refractory GD, antithyroid drugs over 5 years with positive TRAb. There was RNA extracted from PBMCs, and the TCR library was made from it. The sample in question was peripheral blood mononuclear cells (PBMCs), obtained when the disease was refractory, from a patient treated with antithyroid drugs. These receptors were taken from a female donor with Graves disease.

This clonotype was seen more than once but under ten times. J is TRBJ2-3 and V is TRBV12-3 or TRBV12-4; 10 nucleotides line up with TRBD2. The ends lost 7 bases at V and 1 base at J; junction bases unmatched: 5. The CDR3 has 15 amino acids. CDR3 bases: TGTGCCAGCATACCCGGGACTAGCGGCACAGATACGCAGTATTTT. Its translation is CASIPGTSGTDTQYF.

This clonotype was detected a few times. The V gene is TRBV18, the J gene TRBJ1-4; D remains unclear. With 2 bases removed from V and 4 bases from J, the gap between germline ends came to 8 bases. This CDR3 has 14 residues. Germline CDR1 reads KGHSH; CDR2 reads LQKENI. CDR3 loop: CASSPTAFNEKLFF. CDR3 DNA sequence: TGTGCCAGCTCACCAACAGCCTTTAATGAAAAACTGTTTTTT.

Regarding this clonotype: A far larger clone is only one base removed, so a read error is likely. V usage is TRBV6-4 and J usage is TRBJ1-2, with 7 positions matching TRBD1. CDR1 and CDR2 (germline): MRHNA, SNTAGT. The CDR3 length is 16 residues. CDR3 coding DNA: TGTGCCAGCAGTTACCTGGGACAGATCTATAACTATGGCAACACCTTC. Translating it yields CASSYLGQIYNYGNTF.

The table lists this clonotype with many counts. The rearrangement uses TRBV11-2 and TRBJ1-1, with D perhaps matching TRBD1 (5 bases). The V end lost 0 bases, the J end lost 1 base, and 21 bases lay between the germline ends. The germline V gene has CDR1 SGHAT and CDR2 FQNNGV. The CDR3 covers 19 residues. CDR3 sequence reads: CASSLDLGREWQGNTEAFF. The DNA for the CDR3 is TGTGCCAGCAGCTTAGATTTGGGCCGTGAGTGGCAGGGGAACACTGAAGCTTTCTTT.

Comment on this clonotype: A much larger clone differs by one base, so this may be a read error. This rearrangement joins TRBV6-1 to TRBJ1-2; 12 bases line up with TRBD1. CDR1 is MNHNS, CDR2 SASEGT, per germline. This CDR3 is built from 14 residues. V trimming: 6 bases; J trimming: 8 bases; junction bases outside the gene matches: 7. CDR3 sequence: CASRPGTGGSGYTF. CDR3 DNA sequence: TGTGCCAGCAGGCCCGGGACAGGGGGCTCAGGCTACACCTTC.

The rearrangement links TRBV20-1 to TRBJ2-7, with 10 nucleotides matching TRBD2. Unmatched junction bases numbered 13, after V lost 0 bases and J lost 5 bases. The CDR3 totals 17 residues. Germline assignment: CDR1 DFQATT and CDR2 SNEGSKA (reference sequence). The CDR3 coding sequence is TGCAGTGCTAGAGACGTCCGGCTAGCGGGAGTCGGGGACGAGCAGTACTTC. Amino acids: CSARDVRLAGVGDEQYF.

This clonotype was picked up a small number of times. The CDR3 sequence is CASTTHGGVDTQYF. The DNA of the CDR3 is TGTGCCAGCACCACCCACGGGGGCGTAGATACGCAGTATTTT. The gene calls are TRBV28 and TRBJ2-3, with D perhaps given as TRBD1 or TRBD2 (6 bases each). V was trimmed by 7 bases and J by 5 bases, leaving 16 bases between them. The germline V gene encodes CDR1 MDHEN and CDR2 SYDVKM. There are 14 residues in the CDR3.

This clonotype was recorded many times. The gene calls are TRBV11-2 and TRBJ1-5; D possibly corresponds to TRBD1 (6 bases). Germline V CDR1 and CDR2: SGHAT, FQNNGV. CDR3 length: 15 residues. The V end was cut by 5 bases, the J end by 5 bases, with 16 bases between. The DNA for the CDR3 is TGTGCCAGCAGCCTAAGGAGGGGGGCCGATCAGCCCCAGCATTTT. Protein: CASSLRRGADQPQHF.

This clonotype was detected ten times or more. The V and J genes are TRBV15 and TRBJ1-4; D gene unclear. The CDR3 covers 13 residues. Germline V gene lookup returns CDR1 LNHNV and CDR2 YYDKDF (reference sequence). Deletions cut 5 bases from V and 4 bases from J, with 8 bases between. The CDR3 DNA sequence: TGTGCCACCAGCGGCGGACGTAATGAAAAACTGTTTTTT. Protein: CATSGGRNEKLFF.

Comment on this clonotype: This may arise from a read error, as a much more abundant clone is one base away. Given the absence of the conserved phenylalanine or tryptophan at the CDR3 end, a read error is likely. V gene TRBV6-1 combines with J gene TRBJ1-5, with D uncertain. Germline lookup yields CDR1 MNHNS and CDR2 SASEGT. Trimming took 7 bases from V and 6 from J, leaving 22 bases between them. CDR3 length: 16 amino acids. The CDR3 DNA sequence: TGTGCCAGCACCTCCCCAAAGGGAGGGCGAATTCAGCCCCAGCATCTT. Residues: CASTSPKGGRIQPQHL.

This chain uses TRBV5-4 with TRBJ1-6, with D perhaps TRBD1 (6 bases). CDR1 SGHNT and CDR2 YYREEE come from the germline V gene (reference sequence). Trimming left V 0 bases short and J 3 bases short, with 13 bases between. CDR3 length: 17 residues. The CDR3 DNA reads as TGTGCCAGCAGCTTGGATGGGAGGGGGATCTATAATTCACCCCTCCACTTT. It is translated as CASSLDGRGIYNSPLHF.

This clonotype was found many times. The chain couples TRBV2 to TRBJ1-2, with D perhaps matching TRBD1 (6 bases). Germline values: CDR1 SNHLY, CDR2 FYNNEI. Deletions cut 5 bases from V and 4 bases from J, with 14 bases between. The CDR3 totals 14 residues. CDR3 nucleotides: TGTGCCAGCAGTCAACAGGGATCCCTCTATGGCTACACCTTC. Translated, it gives CASSQQGSLYGYTF.

This clonotype has more than one count but fewer than ten. The CDR3 DNA follows: TGTGCCACCAGTGTTCGCCCGGGACTGCGATCATCCGGGACCACCGGGGAGCTGTTTTTT. It specifies CATSVRPGLRSSGTTGELFF. The chain joins TRBV24-1 to TRBJ2-2, with a possible D match to TRBD2 (6 bases). CDR3 length: 20 residues. V lost 5 bases to trimming and J lost 4 bases, with 28 bases between them. Germline V gene lookup returns CDR1 KGHDR and CDR2 SFDVKD.

This clonotype was seen ten or more times. This chain connects TRBV28 to TRBJ1-1; D is undetermined. V was pared by 5 bases and J by 2 bases, with 12 bases between. The germline CDR1 and CDR2 sequences are MDHEN and SYDVKM. The CDR3 is made up of 14 amino acids. The CDR3 protein is CASSPYIGNTEAFF. The CDR3 DNA is TGTGCCAGCAGTCCGTATATCGGAAACACTGAAGCTTTCTTT.

The V call is TRBV19, the J call TRBJ1-5; D not certain. Per germline, CDR1 LNHDA and CDR2 SQIVND (reference sequence). V was pared by 5 bases and J by 5 bases, with 13 bases between. The CDR3 covers 14 residues. CDR3 in amino acids: CASSSLPGDQPQHF. As DNA, the CDR3 is TGTGCCAGTAGTTCTCTCCCAGGCGATCAGCCCCAGCATTTT.

This clonotype was observed a few times. This chain uses TRBV7-9 with TRBJ2-4, with D possibly matching TRBD1 (7 bases). Germline values: CDR1 SEHNR, CDR2 FQNEAQ (reference sequence). The CDR3 consists of 12 residues. V lost 11 bases to trimming and J lost 6 bases, with 14 bases between them. The CDR3 nucleotides read TGTGCCGCGGAGGGGGCGCGAAACATTCAGTACTTC. Translated, it gives CAAEGARNIQYF.

About this clonotype: A read error is possible here, since a much larger clone lies one base away. This CDR3 is CAISLTRDSPLHF. The CDR3 DNA reads TGTGCCATCAGTTTAACAAGGGATTCACCCCTCCACTTT. This chain uses TRBV10-3 with TRBJ1-6; D not certain. The CDR3 covers 13 residues. V lost 5 bases and J 8 bases, leaving 10 bases between the germline ends. Looked up from germline, CDR1 is ENHRY and CDR2 is SYGVKD.

For this clonotype: This clone may be a read error of a much larger clone one base away. The chain recombines TRBV11-3 with TRBJ2-5; 15 bases map to TRBD2. Germline-derived CDR1 and CDR2 are SGHNT and YENEEA. The CDR3 consists of 16 residues. CDR3 amino acids: CASSLGLAGGLEAQYF. The CDR3 DNA sequence: TGTGCCAGCAGCTTGGGACTAGCGGGAGGATTAGAGGCCCAGTACTTC. The full variable domain, in which reference TRBV11-3 and TRBJ2-5 provide the parts outside the CDR3, is EAGVVQSPRYKIIEKKQPVAFWCNPISGHNTLYWYLQNLGQGPELLIRYENEEAVDDSQLPKDRFSAERLKGVDSTLKIQPAELGDSAVYLCASSLGLAGGLEAQYFGPGTRLLVL.

This clonotype was detected ten times or more. The chain couples TRBV6-5 to TRBJ2-5; D is undetermined. CDR1 is MNHEY and CDR2 is SVGAGI in the germline V gene. Trimming removed 0 bases from V and 2 bases from J, with 13 bases in between. The CDR3 has 16 residues. CDR3 residues: CASSYSSRSLQETQYF. The DNA for the CDR3 is TGTGCCAGCAGTTACTCGAGCAGGTCCTTGCAAGAGACCCAGTACTTC.

In this sample, this clonotype turned up many times. The rearrangement links TRBV11-2 to TRBJ2-5; tentative D call: TRBD1 (6 bases). The germline V and J ends were trimmed by 0 bases and 1 base, with 9 bases remaining between them. This CDR3 comprises 15 residues. Germline V lookup: CDR1 SGHAT, CDR2 FQNNGV. CDR3 nucleotide sequence: TGTGCCAGCAGCTTAGACACAGGGTCCCAAGAGACCCAGTACTTC. This sequence encodes CASSLDTGSQETQYF. The variable domain in full, completed from reference TRBV11-2 and TRBJ2-5, reads EAGVAQSPRYKIIEKRQSVAFWCNPISGHATLYWYQQILGQGPKLLIQFQNNGVVDDSQLPKDRFSAERLKGVDSTLKIQPAKLEDSAVYLCASSLDTGSQETQYFGPGTRLLVL.

This clonotype was seen many times. The chain links TRBV20-1 to TRBJ1-2; D gene ambiguous. The ends were cut back, 6 bases at V and 4 bases at J, with 6 bases in the middle. Germline lookup yields CDR1 DFQATT and CDR2 SNEGSKA (reference sequence). The CDR3 covers 10 residues. As DNA, the CDR3 is TGCAGTGCCGGCTCCTATGGCTACACCTTC. It specifies CSAGSYGYTF.

As concerns this clonotype: A much larger clone is a single base away; this may be a read error. The chain links TRBV2 to TRBJ1-1; D may be TRBD1 (6 bases). Per the germline V gene, CDR1 is SNHLY and CDR2 is FYNNEI. V dropped 6 bases and J dropped 1 base, with 21 bases sitting between them. This CDR3 contains 17 residues. The CDR3 nucleotides are TGTGCCAGCAGGGGAACGGGACGGGGGGCGTGGAACACTGAAGCTTTCTTT. Protein: CASRGTGRGAWNTEAFF.